These 31 T cell receptor beta chains share one sample of origin, sequenced in a study of shared clonotypes between healthy human individuals. Sequencing used immunoSEQ multiplex PCR; TCRdb keeps in-frame clones, though not all of them. The sample comprises fewer than 400,000 clones, roughly 70% of which are singletons, and around a tenth rests with the top ten. The sample consisted of memory CD4+ T cells sorted from blood. Sample subset: CD45RA-negative fraction. The origin of the receptors is a man aged 30 to 39 in good health.

This sequence joins TRBV6-5 and TRBJ1-1; tentative D call: TRBD1 (5 bases). The ends were cut back, 6 bases at V and 1 base at J, with 9 bases in the middle. The CDR3 is 13 residues long. The V gene's germline CDR1 is MNHEY and CDR2 SVGAGI. DNA of the CDR3: TGTGCCAGCAGGGGACTGACGAACACTGAAGCTTTCTTT. It encodes CASRGLTNTEAFF.

This clone appeared a few times. The V call is TRBV7-3, the J call TRBJ2-2; maybe TRBD2 (6 bases). The CDR3 is made up of 15 amino acids. V lost 5 bases and J 5 bases, leaving 15 bases between the germline ends. Germline CDR1 reads SGHTA; CDR2 reads FQGTGA. The CDR3 DNA reads TGTGCCAGCAGCCAAGGGGCAGGGAGGACCGGGGAGCTGTTTTTT. The encoded protein is CASSQGAGRTGELFF.

V usage is TRBV5-1 and J usage is TRBJ2-7; tentatively, D is TRBD1 or TRBD2 (6 bases each). Trimming removed 4 bases at V and 4 bases at J, with 21 bases between. CDR1 SGHRS and CDR2 YFSETQ come from the germline V gene. The CDR3 runs 16 residues. For the CDR3, the DNA is TGCGCCAGCAGCCCGGGGGACACGGACGAAAATTACGAGCAGTACTTC. Protein sequence: CASSPGDTDENYEQYF.

The rearrangement uses TRBV7-9 and TRBJ2-5, with TRBD1 identical over 7 bases. V shed 5 bases, J shed 3 bases, and the junction held 3 bases outside the gene matches. This CDR3 comprises 13 residues. Germline assignment: CDR1 SEHNR and CDR2 FQNEAQ (reference sequence). DNA of the CDR3: TGTGCCAGCAGCCGCGACAGGGAAGAGACCCAGTACTTC. Amino acids: CASSRDREETQYF.

This chain uses TRBV10-3 with TRBJ2-7, with 12 bases that match TRBD1. The CDR3 runs 13 residues. After removal of 9 bases from V and 6 bases from J, the junction contained 6 bases not matched to a gene. The germline gives CDR1 ENHRY, CDR2 SYGVKD. CDR3 in DNA: TGTGCCATAGGGGGGACAGGGGGCTTCGAGCAGTACTTC. Translating it yields CAIGGTGGFEQYF.

The V and J genes are TRBV2 and TRBJ1-6; D possibly corresponds to TRBD1 (6 bases). The V gene lost 4 bases and the J gene lost 0 bases, with 10 bases spanning the gap. Germline V gives CDR1 SNHLY, CDR2 FYNNEI. The CDR3 is 16 amino acids. Written as DNA, the CDR3 is TGTGCCAGCAGTGCCTTGGACAGCTCCTATAATTCACCCCTCCACTTT. Translation gives CASSALDSSYNSPLHF.

This clone was seen more than once but under ten times. The chain uses TRBV10-3 and TRBJ2-7, with D tentatively TRBD1 or TRBD2 (5 bases each). Germline-derived CDR1 and CDR2 are ENHRY and SYGVKD. CDR3 length equals 13 residues. V lost 10 bases and J lost 2, with 15 bases in between. The CDR3 bases are TGTGCCACTTCCGGGGCGGTTGCCTACGAGCAGTACTTC. As protein: CATSGAVAYEQYF.

V is TRBV19 and J is TRBJ1-5; 9 bases map to TRBD1. Germline lookup yields CDR1 LNHDA and CDR2 SQIVND (reference sequence). CDR3 length: 17 residues. V dropped 10 bases and J dropped 0; count of bases not matched to a gene: 13. This CDR3 reads CATETGTGLYSNQPQHF. The DNA for the CDR3 is TGTGCCACCGAGACCGGGACAGGGCTTTATAGCAATCAGCCCCAGCATTTT.

V usage is TRBV25-1 and J usage is TRBJ1-4, with 8 positions matching TRBD1. Trimming took 4 bases from V and 8 from J; bases not matched to a gene: 9. The CDR3 runs to 15 residues. Germline CDR1 reads MGHDK; CDR2 reads SYGVNS. CDR3 region: CASSVSGTGNEKLFF. The CDR3 region has the DNA TGTGCCAGCAGTGTCTCCGGGACAGGAAACGAAAAACTGTTTTTT. The full variable domain, with the rest looked up from reference TRBV25-1 and TRBJ1-4, is EADIYQTPRYLVIGTGKKITLECSQTMGHDKMYWYQQDPGMELHLIHYSYGVNSTEKGDLSSESTVSRIRTEHFPLTLESARPSHTSQYLCASSVSGTGNEKLFFGSGTQLSVL.

This chain connects TRBV11-2 to TRBJ2-7, with D unresolved. V lost 3 bases and J lost 6, with 12 bases in between. This CDR3 has 13 residues. Per the germline V gene, CDR1 is SGHAT and CDR2 is FQNNGV. In nucleotides, the CDR3 is TGTGCCAGCAGCTTCGGCTTACGGCTCGAGCAGTACTTC. Encoded protein: CASSFGLRLEQYF.

This sequence joins TRBV11-2 and TRBJ2-1; 14 nucleotides agree with TRBD2. Trimming cost V 5 bases and J 8 bases; bases outside gene matches: 8. The CDR3 has 16 amino acids. From germline, CDR1 is SGHAT and CDR2 FQNNGV. In DNA form, the CDR3 reads TGTGCCAGCAGCCAACGACTAGCGGGAGGGATGGATGAGCAGTTCTTC. Translation: CASSQRLAGGMDEQFF.

The rearrangement joins TRBV2 to TRBJ2-3, with 9 bases fitting TRBD2. Germline V gene sequence: CDR1 SNHLY, CDR2 FYNNEI. The CDR3 spans 14 residues. The V gene end was trimmed by 5 bases and the J gene end by 6 bases; junction bases not matched to a gene: 6. The CDR3 is CASSLSGRWDTQYF. The CDR3 DNA reads TGTGCCAGCAGTTTAAGCGGGAGGTGGGATACGCAGTATTTT.

J is TRBJ2-7 and V is TRBV7-9; 9 bases match TRBD1. V was clipped by 5 bases and J by 1 base; unmatched bases: 9. This CDR3 is 16 amino acids long. CDR1 and CDR2 (germline): SEHNR, FQNEAQ (reference sequence). The CDR3 region has the DNA TGTGCCAGCAGCCAGCCCGGGACAGGGATTTCCTACGAGCAGTACTTC. Encoded protein: CASSQPGTGISYEQYF.

This clone was found once. J is TRBJ2-5 and V is TRBV29-1, with 8 nucleotides matching TRBD2. CDR3 size: 16 residues. The V gene end was trimmed by 1 base and the J gene end by 6 bases; junction bases not matched to a gene: 13. From germline, CDR1 is SQVTM and CDR2 ANQGSEA. This chain's CDR3 is CSVEGGGLAGIKTQYF. The DNA of the CDR3 is TGCAGCGTTGAAGGTGGGGGGCTAGCGGGTATAAAGACCCAGTACTTC.

This chain joins TRBV6-4 and TRBJ2-7, with D perhaps TRBD2 (5 bases). CDR3 size: 15 residues. The V end was cut by 2 bases, the J end by 1 base, with 12 bases between. Germline V gene lookup returns CDR1 MRHNA and CDR2 SNTAGT. The CDR3 sequence is CASSDIRGLSYEQYF. The CDR3 DNA is TGTGCCAGCAGTGACATTAGAGGGCTATCCTACGAGCAGTACTTC.

The chain uses TRBV5-6 and TRBJ2-5; 8 bases match TRBD2. Germline CDR1 reads SGHDT; CDR2 reads YYEEEE. The CDR3 totals 17 residues. V gave up 4 bases and J gave up 2 bases; unmatched junction bases: 13. The CDR3 DNA sequence: TGTGCCAGCAGCCGCGGGGGGCTAGGCACACTACAAGAGACCCAGTACTTC. This codes for CASSRGGLGTLQETQYF.

This chain links TRBV2 with TRBJ1-4; D possibly corresponds to TRBD1 (6 bases). Trimming took 4 bases from V and 8 from J, leaving 11 bases between them. The length of the CDR3 is 13 residues. CDR1 is SNHLY and CDR2 is FYNNEI in the germline V gene. This CDR3 reads CASSGQAREKLFF. The DNA for the CDR3 is TGTGCCAGCAGTGGACAGGCGAGGGAAAAACTGTTTTTT.

This clone was detected a few times. CDR3 DNA sequence: TGTGCCAGCAGAGAACAGGGGAACACTGAAGCTTTCTTT. It codes for CASREQGNTEAFF. This chain connects TRBV2 to TRBJ1-1; D is perhaps TRBD1 (6 bases). From germline, CDR1 is SNHLY and CDR2 FYNNEI. Trimming cost V 6 bases and J 1 base, with 9 bases left between them. The CDR3 spans 13 residues.

The J gene is TRBJ2-5, the V gene TRBV9; D gene uncertain. Germline V gene lookup returns CDR1 SGDLS and CDR2 YYNGEE. The CDR3 has 14 amino acids. Deletions cut 0 bases from V and 2 bases from J, with 8 bases between. The DNA of the CDR3 is TGTGCCAGCAGCGTAGTCGGGTTACAAGAGACCCAGTACTTC. This sequence encodes CASSVVGLQETQYF.

This clone has a single count. This chain uses TRBV19 with TRBJ2-7; tentatively, D is TRBD1 (6 bases). CDR3 length: 15 residues. With 5 bases removed from V and 3 bases from J, the gap between germline ends came to 17 bases. CDR1 and CDR2 from the germline V gene are LNHDA and SQIVND (reference sequence). CDR3 in DNA: TGTGCCAGTAGTCCCGACCCCAGGGGAAGCTACGAGCAGTACTTC. Residues: CASSPDPRGSYEQYF.

This chain joins TRBV14 and TRBJ2-3; D is possibly TRBD1 (5 bases). Trimming cost V 1 base and J 2 bases, with 10 bases left between them. The CDR3 runs to 15 residues. CDR1 and CDR2 from the germline V gene are SGHDN and FVKESK. Here the CDR3 reads CASSQGQTVTDTQYF. The CDR3 nucleotides read TGTGCCAGCAGCCAAGGACAGACTGTCACAGATACGCAGTATTTT.

This clone was picked up one time. This chain uses TRBV7-9 with TRBJ2-3, with 7 bases lining up with TRBD1. Germline loops: CDR1 SEHNR, CDR2 FQNEAQ (reference sequence). The CDR3 totals 14 residues. J lost 0 bases, V lost 8 bases, and 5 bases had no gene match. The CDR3 loop is CASPRGSSTDTQYF. CDR3 sequence (DNA): TGTGCCAGCCCCAGGGGGTCTAGCACAGATACGCAGTATTTT.

On this clone itself: The identical CDR3 is also encoded by other nucleotide sequences in the sample. The chain combines TRBV6-1 with TRBJ2-2; 8 positions match TRBD1. The V segment lost 8 bases and the J segment 5 bases; nucleotides outside the gene matches: 10. The V gene's germline CDR1 is MNHNS and CDR2 SASEGT. The CDR3 is 15 amino acids. The CDR3 DNA is TGTGCCAGCCTACAGGGGGTTGGGCGTACCGGGGAGCTGTTTTTT. Its translation is CASLQGVGRTGELFF.

The CDR3 sequence is CASSQTAVKETQYF. CDR3 coding DNA: TGTGCCAGCAGCCAAACTGCTGTGAAAGAGACCCAGTACTTC. The chain carries TRBV4-2 and TRBJ2-5; D ambiguous. There are 14 residues in the CDR3. Germline-derived CDR1 and CDR2 are LGHNA and YNFKEQ. Between the trimmed V and J ends, which lost 2 bases and 3 bases, there was a span of 10 bases.

This clone was found once. The rearrangement joins TRBV15 to TRBJ2-7; D gene uncertain. CDR3 length: 15 residues. The germline V and J ends were trimmed by 0 bases and 5 bases, with 14 bases remaining between them. Per germline, CDR1 LNHNV and CDR2 YYDKDF (reference sequence). This chain's CDR3 is CATSRDRPGAHEQYF. The CDR3 region has the DNA TGTGCCACCAGCAGAGACCGCCCGGGCGCCCACGAGCAGTACTTC. The entire variable domain, with the rest obtained from reference TRBV15 and TRBJ2-7, is as follows: DAMVIQNPRYQVTQFGKPVTLSCSQTLNHNVMYWYQQKSSQAPKLLFHYYDKDFNNEADTPDNFQSRRPNTSFCFLDIRSPGLGDTAMYLCATSRDRPGAHEQYFGPGTRLTVT.

In this sample, this clone turned up a few times. This chain links TRBV7-2 with TRBJ2-1; unclear D gene. Germline CDR1 reads SGHTA; CDR2 reads FQGNSA. The ends were cut back, 3 bases at V and 8 bases at J, with 5 bases in the middle. CDR3 length equals 11 residues. The CDR3 protein is CASSFFDEQFF. The CDR3 DNA is TGTGCCAGCAGCTTTTTCGATGAGCAGTTCTTC. The variable domain in full, completed from reference TRBV7-2 and TRBJ2-1, reads GAGVSQSPSNKVTEKGKDVELRCDPISGHTALYWYRQSLGQGLEFLIYFQGNSAPDKSGLPSDRFSAERTGGSVSTLTIQRTQQEDSAVYLCASSFFDEQFFGPGTRLTVL.

This chain links TRBV28 with TRBJ2-6; no definite D call. This CDR3 has 17 residues. Germline V lookup: CDR1 MDHEN, CDR2 SYDVKM. Trimming took off 3 bases at V and 0 bases at J, with 12 bases between the two ends. DNA of the CDR3: TGTGCCAGCAGTTTGTTGACGACTTACTCTGGGGCCAACGTCCTGACTTTC. The encoded protein is CASSLLTTYSGANVLTF.

This chain uses TRBV25-1 with TRBJ2-1; D gene unclear. The V end lost 2 bases, the J end lost 1 base, and 9 bases lay between the germline ends. The CDR3 runs 15 residues. Germline CDR1 and CDR2: MGHDK and SYGVNS. CDR3 protein: CASSENPESYNEQFF. The CDR3 DNA reads TGTGCCAGCAGTGAAAACCCCGAGTCCTACAATGAGCAGTTCTTC.

CDR3 sequence reads: CASSPSWGTGNTIYF. The CDR3 nucleotides read TGTGCCAGCAGCCCCTCTTGGGGAACTGGAAACACCATATATTTT. The rearrangement links TRBV7-9 to TRBJ1-3, with unresolved D. Trimming took 5 bases from V and 2 from J, leaving 13 bases between them. The germline CDR1 and CDR2 sequences are SEHNR and FQNEAQ (reference sequence). The CDR3 length is 15 residues.

V is TRBV29-1 and J is TRBJ2-2; perhaps TRBD2 as D (6 bases). Trimming shortened V by 7 bases and J by 7 bases, and 13 bases separated the two germline ends. Germline CDR1 reads SQVTM; CDR2 reads ANQGSEA. CDR3 size: 12 residues. CDR3 coding DNA: TGCAGCGGGGCCGGGACTTTCGGGGAGCTGTTTTTT. Translation gives CSGAGTFGELFF.

This clone has just a few counts. The rearrangement joins TRBV19 to TRBJ1-5, with 10 bases identical to TRBD1. CDR3 size: 15 residues. J gave up 5 bases and V 4 bases, and 5 bases lay outside the gene matches. CDR1 LNHDA and CDR2 SQIVND come from the germline V gene (reference sequence). The DNA for the CDR3 is TGTGCCAGTAGTACTGACGGGACAGGGGATCAGCCCCAGCATTTT. Its translation: CASSTDGTGDQPQHF.